Listed below are T cell receptor beta chains from one sample, sequenced in a study of cytomegalovirus exposure and HLA in healthy donors. Produced via immunoSEQ multiplex PCR; TCRdb's table is partial and in-frame only. The profile shows around 170,000 clones, approximately 80% of them singletons. The sequenced material came from PBMCs. These TCRs come from a woman aged 45-60 years in good health and CMV-seropositive. Each CDR3 is given with its conserved first and last residue. The order of the fields is D gene, clone size, V gene, J gene, CDR3 protein, CDR3 DNA. D genes are given only for firm matches. Some rows mark clone size as missing; the rest say once, few, many or name a class of expanded clone.

D: -; size: -; V: TRBV4-1; J: TRBJ1-6; CDR3: CASSQITDIYSPLHF; DNA: TGCGCCAGCAGCCAAATTACGGACATCTATTCACCCCTCCACTTT
D: -; size: once; V: TRBV14; J: TRBJ2-7; CDR3: CASSQGSFGSGEQYF; DNA: TGTGCCAGCAGCCAAGGATCTTTCGGGTCGGGCGAGCAGTACTTC
D: TRBD2; size: -; V: TRBV6-1; J: TRBJ2-1; CDR3: CASRTTSVGMNEQFF; DNA: TGTGCCAGCAGAACGACTAGCGTAGGAATGAATGAGCAGTTCTTC
D: -; size: -; V: TRBV4-3; J: TRBJ2-7; CDR3: CASSQDQVGGSYEQYF; DNA: TGCGCCAGCAGCCAAGATCAAGTAGGAGGCTCCTACGAGCAGTACTTC
D: TRBD2; size: -; V: TRBV2; J: TRBJ2-3; CDR3: CASGLGGGTDTQYF; DNA: TGTGCCAGCGGATTGGGAGGGGGCACAGATACGCAGTATTTT
D: TRBD1; size: -; V: TRBV6-1; J: TRBJ1-5; CDR3: CASRKTGQLNQPQHF; DNA: TGTGCCAGCAGGAAGACGGGACAGCTCAATCAGCCCCAGCATTTT
D: TRBD1; size: -; V: TRBV11-2; J: TRBJ2-7; CDR3: CASSLGLTGTGTKYEQYF; DNA: TGTGCCAGCAGCTTAGGCCTAACCGGGACAGGCACGAAGTACGAGCAGTACTTC
D: TRBD1; size: -; V: TRBV5-1; J: TRBJ2-7; CDR3: CASSSEGQITYEQYF; DNA: TGCGCCAGCAGCTCAGAGGGACAGATAACCTACGAGCAGTACTTC
D: -; size: -; V: TRBV7-2; J: TRBJ2-2; CDR3: CASSSQYAGELFF; DNA: TGTGCCAGCAGCTCACAATACGCCGGGGAGCTGTTTTTT
D: -; size: -; V: TRBV11-2; J: TRBJ2-7; CDR3: CASSLKGLSSYEQYF; DNA: TGTGCCAGCAGCTTGAAGGGGCTGAGCTCCTACGAGCAGTACTTC
D: TRBD1; size: -; V: TRBV6-6; J: TRBJ1-5; CDR3: CASSTGGYQPQHF; DNA: TGTGCCAGCAGTACAGGGGGATATCAGCCCCAGCATTTT
D: -; size: -; V: TRBV4-3; J: TRBJ2-5; CDR3: CASSQDYSLPETQYF; DNA: TGCGCCAGCAGCCAAGATTACAGTCTCCCCGAGACCCAGTACTTC
D: -; size: -; V: TRBV4-2; J: TRBJ2-6; CDR3: CASSQDLTGSYSGANVLTF; DNA: TGTGCCAGCAGCCAAGATTTAACAGGGTCCTACTCTGGGGCCAACGTCCTGACTTTC
D: -; size: -; V: TRBV30; J: TRBJ1-6; CDR3: CAWSSTKSPLHF; DNA: TGTGCCTGGAGTTCGACTAAATCACCCCTCCACTTT
D: TRBD2; size: -; V: TRBV14; J: TRBJ2-7; CDR3: CASSQELAGGLYEQYF; DNA: TGTGCCAGCAGCCAAGAATTAGCGGGGGGGTTGTACGAGCAGTACTTC
D: TRBD1; size: once; V: TRBV6-6; J: TRBJ2-3; CDR3: CASRGPGQGFATQYF; DNA: TGTGCCAGCAGGGGACCGGGACAGGGGTTTGCTACGCAGTATTTT
D: -; size: -; V: TRBV11-2; J: TRBJ2-6; CDR3: CASSLDQVGASGANVLTF; DNA: TGTGCCAGCAGCTTAGATCAAGTAGGGGCCTCTGGGGCCAACGTCCTGACTTTC
D: TRBD1; size: -; V: TRBV14; J: TRBJ2-1; CDR3: CASKGTGGYNEQFF; DNA: TGTGCCAGCAAAGGGACAGGGGGCTACAATGAGCAGTTCTTC
D: TRBD2; size: -; V: TRBV15; J: TRBJ2-3; CDR3: CATSRAAGGILGDTQYF; DNA: TGTGCCACCAGCAGAGCAGCGGGGGGAATTTTGGGAGATACGCAGTATTTT
D: TRBD1; size: -; V: TRBV27; J: TRBJ2-7; CDR3: CASSRDRRGPYEQYF; DNA: TGTGCCAGCAGTCGGGACAGACGAGGGCCCTACGAGCAGTACTTC
D: -; size: -; V: TRBV5-4; J: TRBJ2-2; CDR3: CASSLAPTGNTGELFF; DNA: TGTGCCAGCAGCTTGGCACCTACCGGGAACACCGGGGAGCTGTTTTTT
D: TRBD2; size: -; V: TRBV18; J: TRBJ2-1; CDR3: CASSPRTSNEQFF; DNA: TGTGCCAGCTCACCTCGGACTAGCAATGAGCAGTTCTTC
D: TRBD2; size: -; V: TRBV6-6; J: TRBJ2-6; CDR3: CASIGGGPGANVLTF; DNA: TGTGCCAGCATCGGGGGAGGGCCCGGGGCCAACGTCCTGACTTTC
D: TRBD1; size: -; V: TRBV5-1; J: TRBJ2-2; CDR3: CASSLAQGASGELFF; DNA: TGCGCCAGCAGCTTGGCCCAGGGGGCATCCGGGGAGCTGTTTTTT
D: TRBD1; size: -; V: TRBV5-1; J: TRBJ1-2; CDR3: CASSSHRPTRGDYGYTF; DNA: TGCGCCAGCAGCTCCCACCGTCCCACCAGGGGGGACTATGGCTACACCTTC
D: -; size: few; V: TRBV6-5; J: TRBJ1-4; CDR3: CASSDIAGEKLFF; DNA: TGTGCCAGCAGTGACATCGCAGGGGAAAAACTGTTTTTT
D: TRBD1; size: -; V: TRBV10-2; J: TRBJ1-3; CDR3: CASSEAGGGNTIYF; DNA: TGCGCCAGCAGTGAGGCAGGGGGCGGAAACACCATATATTTT
D: -; size: once; V: TRBV11-2; J: TRBJ1-2; CDR3: CASSPENNYGYTF; DNA: TGTGCCAGCAGCCCGGAGAACAACTATGGCTACACCTTC
D: TRBD1; size: -; V: TRBV30; J: TRBJ1-1; CDR3: CAWSLTLFTGGGSDTEAFF; DNA: TGTGCCTGGAGCCTTACCCTCTTCACAGGGGGTGGTAGTGACACTGAAGCTTTCTTT
D: TRBD1; size: few; V: TRBV2; J: TRBJ1-4; CDR3: CASSRDRSYEKLFF; DNA: TGTGCCAGCAGTCGGGACAGAAGCTATGAAAAACTGTTTTTT
D: -; size: -; V: TRBV19; J: TRBJ2-3; CDR3: CASSMWGADTQYF; DNA: TGTGCCAGTAGTATGTGGGGCGCAGATACGCAGTATTTT
D: -; size: -; V: TRBV7-2; J: TRBJ1-2; CDR3: CASSLVGGQRYGYTF; DNA: TGTGCCAGCAGCTTAGTGGGAGGGCAAAGATATGGCTACACCTTC
D: TRBD2; size: -; V: TRBV6-5; J: TRBJ2-5; CDR3: CASSLGLAGQETQYF; DNA: TGTGCCAGCAGTTTGGGACTAGCGGGGCAGGAGACCCAGTACTTC
D: -; size: once; V: TRBV7-9; J: TRBJ1-1; CDR3: CASSLEEEVTEAFF; DNA: TGTGCCAGCAGCTTAGAGGAGGAAGTCACTGAAGCTTTCTTT
D: TRBD1; size: -; V: TRBV15; J: TRBJ2-5; CDR3: CATSVPGQGIETQYF; DNA: TGTGCCACCAGCGTTCCGGGACAGGGGATTGAGACCCAGTACTTC
D: -; size: -; V: TRBV27; J: TRBJ2-5; CDR3: CASSLKGSQETQYF; DNA: TGTGCCAGCAGTTTAAAGGGGTCACAAGAGACCCAGTACTTC
D: -; size: once; V: TRBV6-7; J: TRBJ2-3; CDR3: CASSYSPIPGTDTQYF; DNA: TGTGCCAGCAGTTACAGTCCGATCCCGGGCACAGATACGCAGTATTTT
D: TRBD1; size: once; V: TRBV29-1; J: TRBJ1-1; CDR3: CSVGQGAITEAFF; DNA: TGCAGCGTTGGACAGGGGGCGATCACTGAAGCTTTCTTT
D: TRBD1; size: -; V: TRBV18; J: TRBJ1-4; CDR3: CASSTNRGYEKLFF; DNA: TGTGCCAGCTCCACAAACAGGGGTTATGAAAAACTGTTTTTT
D: -; size: -; V: TRBV7-3; J: TRBJ2-3; CDR3: CASSLTYDTQYF; DNA: TGTGCCAGCAGCTTAACTTATGATACGCAGTATTTT
D: -; size: -; V: TRBV2; J: TRBJ2-3; CDR3: CASIARGSENTQYF; DNA: TGTGCCAGCATAGCCAGGGGAAGCGAAAATACGCAGTATTTT
D: TRBD2; size: -; V: TRBV7-2; J: TRBJ2-1; CDR3: CASSLQRGPYNEQFF; DNA: TGTGCCAGCAGCCTTCAGCGGGGGCCTTACAATGAGCAGTTCTTC
D: -; size: few; V: TRBV11-3; J: TRBJ1-1; CDR3: CASSLPGSGTEAFF; DNA: TGTGCCAGCAGTTTACCGGGGAGCGGCACTGAAGCTTTCTTT
D: TRBD1; size: once; V: TRBV9; J: TRBJ2-5; CDR3: CASSSTPGTGGETQYF; DNA: TGTGCCAGCAGCTCTACGCCTGGGACAGGAGGGGAGACCCAGTACTTC
D: -; size: -; V: TRBV2; J: TRBJ1-3; CDR3: CASRETGASGNTIYF; DNA: TGTGCCAGCAGGGAGACAGGCGCCTCTGGAAACACCATATATTTT
D: TRBD1; size: -; V: TRBV6-6; J: TRBJ1-1; CDR3: CASSYATGSTEAFF; DNA: TGTGCCAGCAGTTACGCGACAGGGAGCACTGAAGCTTTCTTT
D: -; size: -; V: TRBV29-1; J: TRBJ1-5; CDR3: CSVSRGTDSNQPQHF; DNA: TGCAGCGTTTCCAGGGGCACGGATAGCAATCAGCCCCAGCATTTT
D: TRBD1; size: -; V: TRBV6-6; J: TRBJ1-2; CDR3: CASSYYGQGGIGYTF; DNA: TGTGCCAGCAGTTATTACGGACAGGGTGGCATTGGCTACACCTTC
D: -; size: few; V: TRBV6-1; J: TRBJ1-4; CDR3: CASATGNEKLFF; DNA: TGTGCCAGCGCTACAGGGAATGAAAAACTGTTTTTT
D: TRBD1; size: -; V: TRBV15; J: TRBJ2-7; CDR3: CATSTDRGPYEQYF; DNA: TGTGCCACCAGCACGGACAGGGGGCCCTACGAGCAGTACTTC
D: -; size: -; V: TRBV29-1; J: TRBJ2-5; CDR3: CSVEGGEETQYF; DNA: TGCAGCGTTGAAGGGGGAGAAGAGACCCAGTACTTC
D: -; size: -; V: TRBV7-9; J: TRBJ1-2; CDR3: CASSLLQPNYGYTF; DNA: TGTGCCAGCAGCTTACTACAGCCTAACTATGGCTACACCTTC
D: -; size: once; V: TRBV2; J: TRBJ1-1; CDR3: CASIMGQSMNTEAFF; DNA: TGTGCCAGCATTATGGGGCAGAGTATGAACACTGAAGCTTTCTTT
D: -; size: -; V: TRBV13; J: TRBJ2-7; CDR3: CASSLYAGNLYEQYF; DNA: TGTGCCAGCAGCTTATACGCGGGGAACCTCTACGAGCAGTACTTC
D: -; size: -; V: TRBV11-3; J: TRBJ2-5; CDR3: CASSLSAREGTQYF; DNA: TGTGCCAGCAGCTTATCGGCCAGGGAAGGGACCCAGTACTTC